These 18 T cell receptor beta chains came from one sample sequenced in a study of T cells in Graves' hyperthyroidism and ophthalmopathy (dated by TCRdb to between 2019 and 2020). Library preparation used multiplex PCR. The instrument given in TCRdb is Illumina HiSeq 2000. TCR beta CDR3 regions were amplified from RNA transcripts. The first round of RT-PCR for the TCR CDR3 was performed with the HTBI primer set and the Qiagen OneStep RT-PCR kit. TCRdb handled the public reads itself, with Q25 trimming in fastp and clone calling in MiXCR, and kept productive beta chains. Rows with one shared CDR3 protein collapse into an entry with the most common genes and DNA. The sample data list under 400,000 distinct CDR3 sequences, and roughly 13% of these were observed just once. 9.2% of the sample lies in the top ten. The sequenced material came from blood. Receptors originate from a young woman with Graves' hyperthyroidism.

Ten or more counts support this clonotype. This chain links TRBV2 with TRBJ2-2; tentatively, D is TRBD2 (5 bases). CDR1 and CDR2 (germline): SNHLY, FYNNEI. The CDR3 loop spans 14 amino acids. Trimming shortened V by 3 bases and J by 2 bases, and 7 bases separated the two germline ends. CDR3 amino acids: CASSEGSNTGELFF. Here the CDR3 DNA reads TGTGCCAGCAGTGAGGGGAGTAACACCGGGGAGCTGTTTTTT.

This rearrangement joins TRBV6-1 to TRBJ2-2; the D is unclear. CDR3 length equals 13 residues. V was trimmed by 4 bases and J by 5 bases, leaving 8 bases between them. CDR1 is MNHNS and CDR2 is SASEGT in the germline V gene. CDR3 in DNA: TGTGCCAGCAGTGGATGGGGAACCGGGGAGCTGTTTTTT. Translated, it gives CASSGWGTGELFF.

This clonotype was counted a few times. This rearrangement joins TRBV4-1 to TRBJ2-5; D is possibly TRBD2 (5 bases). Per the germline V gene, CDR1 is MGHRA and CDR2 is YSYEKL. V dropped 4 bases and J dropped 4 bases, with 13 bases sitting between them. The CDR3 sequence is 14 residues long. The CDR3 is CASSPRATAETQYF. The DNA of the CDR3 is TGCGCCAGCAGCCCGAGGGCCACGGCAGAGACCCAGTACTTC.

This clonotype was detected ten times or more. This chain links TRBV11-1 with TRBJ2-1; D is undetermined. Germline loops: CDR1 SGHAT, CDR2 FQDESV (reference sequence). The CDR3 extends over 16 amino acids. V shed 0 bases and J shed 2 bases, with 11 bases lying between them. The chain's CDR3 is CASSLAGPTPYNEQFF. The CDR3 bases are TGTGCCAGCAGCTTAGCAGGCCCGACGCCCTACAATGAGCAGTTCTTC.

This clonotype was seen repeatedly, ten times or more. The chain is built from TRBV6-1 and TRBJ2-7; D call uncertain. Per germline, CDR1 MNHNS and CDR2 SASEGT. Trimming stripped 5 bases from V and 3 bases from J, with 14 bases between. The CDR3 is made up of 14 amino acids. The CDR3 loop is CASSLGSFDYEQYF. DNA for the CDR3: TGTGCCAGCAGTTTAGGGTCGTTTGACTACGAGCAGTACTTC.

This clonotype has at least ten counts. The rearrangement uses TRBV7-2 and TRBJ2-5; 10 bases agree with TRBD1. The ends lost 4 bases at V and 5 bases at J; junction bases unmatched: 4. This CDR3 is 14 amino acids long. CDR1 SGHTA and CDR2 FQGNSA come from the germline V gene. The DNA for the CDR3 is TGTGCCAGCAGCTCTGACAGGGGGCAGGAGACCCAGTACTTC. Translation gives CASSSDRGQETQYF.

This clonotype has only a few counts. The DNA of the CDR3 is TGTGCCAGTACCAGTATAAGGGGACTAGCGGGTCTATACAATGAGCAGTTCTTC. It is translated as CASTSIRGLAGLYNEQFF. This chain uses TRBV19 with TRBJ2-1, with 12 nucleotides matching TRBD2. CDR1 LNHDA and CDR2 SQIVND come from the germline V gene (reference sequence). The CDR3 totals 18 residues. The junction had 14 bases not matched to a gene; V was cut back by 7 bases and J by 4 bases.

This clonotype was recorded a few times. The CDR3 region has the DNA TGTGCCAGTAGTATCTCCCCCCTTCCTAGCAATCAGCCCCAGCATTTT. This translates into CASSISPLPSNQPQHF. The genes are TRBV19 and TRBJ1-5, with D uncertain. The germline gives CDR1 LNHDA, CDR2 SQIVND (reference sequence). The CDR3 sequence is 16 residues long. V was clipped by 3 bases and J by 0 bases, with 12 bases between them.

This clonotype was observed many times. The chain couples TRBV7-9 to TRBJ2-6; possibly TRBD1 for D (6 bases). The germline CDR1 and CDR2 sequences are SEHNR and FQNEAQ (reference sequence). V was clipped by 10 bases and J by 0 bases, with 19 bases between them. This CDR3 is 17 amino acids long. This CDR3 reads CATTYRVTVSGANVLTF. The CDR3 DNA reads as TGTGCCACAACCTACAGGGTGACGGTCTCTGGGGCCAACGTCCTGACTTTC.

In this sample, this clonotype turned up many times. The CDR3 nucleotides read TGTGCCAGCAGCGGACAGGGCCCAAACATTCAGTACTTC. Residues: CASSGQGPNIQYF. V gene TRBV28 combines with J gene TRBJ2-4; 8 bases fit TRBD1. Germline assignment: CDR1 MDHEN and CDR2 SYDVKM. J was trimmed by 6 bases and V by 6 bases; bases with no gene match: 4. The length of the CDR3 is 13 residues.

This clonotype was observed at least ten times. The rearrangement uses TRBV27 and TRBJ1-6; a weak D match, TRBD1 (5 bases). V lost 3 bases to trimming and J lost 7 bases, with 10 bases between them. Germline V gene data show CDR1 as MNHEY and CDR2 as SMNVEV (reference sequence). The CDR3 contains 14 residues. DNA of the CDR3: TGTGCCAGCAGTTTTCAGGGCGGGAATTCACCCCTCCACTTT. Translated: CASSFQGGNSPLHF.

The table lists this clonotype with many counts. This chain uses TRBV12-3 or TRBV12-4 with TRBJ1-5; D unclear. Trimming took 4 bases from V and 2 from J, leaving 12 bases between them. CDR3 length equals 15 residues. The CDR3 region has the DNA TGTGCCAGCAGTTCAAATTTAGCGGGCAATCAGCCCCAGCATTTT. Protein product: CASSSNLAGNQPQHF.

V and J are TRBV20-1 and TRBJ1-2, with D unresolved. V shed 6 bases and J shed 4 bases, with 15 bases lying between them. This CDR3 spans 13 amino acids. Germline V gives CDR1 DFQATT, CDR2 SNEGSKA (reference sequence). Here the CDR3 DNA reads TGCAGTGCCCCCACCGATTCCACCTATGGCTACACCTTC. It encodes CSAPTDSTYGYTF.

The V and J genes are TRBV12-3 or TRBV12-4 and TRBJ2-7; 13 positions agree with TRBD2. CDR3 length: 14 residues. J was trimmed by 2 bases and V by 6 bases; bases with no gene match: 1. The CDR3 nucleotides read TGTGCCAGCAGAGGGACTAGCGGGACCTACGAGCAGTACTTC. Its translation: CASRGTSGTYEQYF.

This clonotype was counted at least ten times. The V gene is TRBV12-3 or TRBV12-4, the J gene TRBJ1-1; D is ambiguous. This CDR3 region has 12 residues. Trimming took off 2 bases at V and 7 bases at J, with 8 bases between the two ends. CDR3 region: CASSLTGLEAFF. The CDR3 DNA sequence: TGTGCCAGCAGTTTAACCGGCCTTGAAGCTTTCTTT.

This chain links TRBV14 with TRBJ2-5, with D tentatively TRBD1 (6 bases). Germline CDR1 and CDR2: SGHDN and FVKESK. Trimming cost V 5 bases and J 4 bases, with 14 bases left between them. The CDR3 loop spans 14 amino acids. Here the CDR3 DNA reads TGTGCCAGCAGCGCGCACACAGGGAGAGAGACCCAGTACTTC. As protein: CASSAHTGRETQYF.

This clonotype was seen repeatedly, ten times or more. The V and J genes are TRBV7-2 and TRBJ2-3, with 10 bases aligning to TRBD2. From germline, CDR1 is SGHTA and CDR2 FQGNSA. This CDR3 region has 16 residues. Trimming took 6 bases from V and 5 from J; bases not matched to a gene: 11. The CDR3 DNA reads TGTGCCAGCAGTCTTAGCAGCGGGAGGGAGAGAGATACGCAGTATTTT. Its protein product is CASSLSSGRERDTQYF. The full variable domain, with the rest looked up from reference TRBV7-2 and TRBJ2-3, is GAGVSQSPSNKVTEKGKDVELRCDPISGHTALYWYRQSLGQGLEFLIYFQGNSAPDKSGLPSDRFSAERTGGSVSTLTIQRTQQEDSAVYLCASSLSSGRERDTQYFGPGTRLTVL.

This clonotype was seen a handful of times. This chain uses TRBV6-1 with TRBJ1-3; D gene ambiguous. V dropped 2 bases and J dropped 0 bases, with 14 bases sitting between them. The germline V gene encodes CDR1 MNHNS and CDR2 SASEGT. The CDR3 is made up of 17 amino acids. CDR3: CASSELWKDLSGNTIYF. In DNA, the CDR3 is TGTGCCAGCAGTGAACTTTGGAAAGACCTCTCTGGAAACACCATATATTTT.